This TCR beta chain was identified during a study of T cells expressing NK-cell markers. Study summary: Seven sequenced donors out of eight were HCMV-seropositive, one seronegative.

Note on this clonotype: Its antigen is undetermined.

Findings and limits, study-wide: The same clonotypes also predominated in the CD3+CD56-NKG2C+ fraction of several donors. Among CD8+ T cells from five or six donors, dominant NKG2C+ clonotypes accounted for roughly 1.0-7.0%.

TCRdb derives one entry per CDR3 protein from the 5' RACE reads, leaving out DNA. This sample's table has about 440,000 distinct CDR3 sequences. CDR3 size: 16 residues. Looked up from germline, CDR1 is LGHNA and CDR2 is YSLEER. The chain uses TRBV4-3 and TRBJ2-1. Sequencing input: blood T cells: a sorted CD56 or NKG2C T cell subset, CD4+ or CD8+ T cells, or bulk PBMC T cells (not recorded which). This clonotype was obtained from a woman between 18 and 70 years old in good health. The CDR3 here is CASSQDGVARYNEQFF.